This paragraph reports one TCR beta chain. The antigen is not known. The entry originates in a study of T cell responses to AZD1222 COVID-19 vaccine. Method: immunoSEQ multiplex PCR; TCRdb's copy keeps in-frame clones and lacks some. The sample contains around 110,000 clones, about 90% of which appear only once. Germline CDR1 is SGHRS and CDR2 is YFSETQ. J gave up 6 bases and V 3 bases, and 7 bases lay outside the gene matches. The CDR3 runs to 15 residues. Study-wide results and caveats: The breadth and depth of Spike-specific TCRs increased once two AZD1222 doses had been given. Clonal diversity was possibly underestimated, and the donors were mostly white British, with more females. Of spike-specific TCRs, nearly half reportedly target regions left unmutated in variants.

This sequence originates from an adult in good health. Sequencing was performed on peripheral blood, taken on day 0 of AZD1222 vaccination. V is TRBV5-1 and J is TRBJ2-2; 8 bases are a match to TRBD1. CDR3 protein: CASSSDRVGSGELFF. CDR3 nucleotides: TGCGCCAGCAGCTCGGACAGGGTGGGTTCCGGGGAGCTGTTTTTT.